This T cell receptor (beta chain) emerged from a study of T cell responses to AZD1222 COVID-19 vaccine. The CDR3 loop spans 11 amino acids. Germline CDR1 is SGHDN and CDR2 is FVKESK. Trimming took 8 bases from V and 7 from J, leaving 9 bases between them. The table came from immunoSEQ multiplex PCR; TCRdb's copy has only in-frame clones and leaves some out. The data show some 150,000 clones, 82% seen once. This TCR came from an adult in good health. The chain has TRBV14 and TRBJ2-1, with D perhaps matching TRBD1 or TRBD2 (5 bases each). Source: peripheral blood, taken on day 0 of MenACWY control vaccination. The CDR3 loop is CASLRGNEQFF. Written as DNA, the CDR3 is TGTGCCAGCCTGAGGGGAAATGAGCAGTTCTTC.